This TCR beta chain was identified during a study of T-cell reconstitution after alpha-beta-depleted transplantation in children. General study findings and limits: Recipient T cells and thymic progenitors that survived were the source of the high TCRbeta diversity seen at day 60 in some patients. T-cell counts and diversity were attributed mostly to newly produced T cells one year after transplant. Approximately two months post-transplant, alpha-beta T cells reportedly originated from several hundred expanded graft clones.

This sample's TCRbeta library carried unique molecular identifier barcodes. TCRdb reprocessed the PCR reads via MiXCR and lists one record per CDR3 protein. The table has about 240,000 distinct CDR3 sequences, about 25% seen once. This clonotype was observed many times. The antigen is undetermined. The junction had 12 bases not matched to a gene; V was cut back by 3 bases and J by 3 bases. The CDR3 runs to 18 residues. Germline V gene lookup returns CDR1 DFQATT and CDR2 SNEGSKA (reference sequence). This sample comprised PBMCs, obtained before TCRalphabeta/CD19-depleted stem cell transplant. The V gene is TRBV20-1, the J gene TRBJ2-1, with 12 nucleotides matching TRBD2. The TCR comes from a girl aged 2-10 years with Fanconi anemia, due to receive a stem cell transplant. The CDR3 here is CSARATSGSLTLYNEQFF. CDR3 bases: TGCAGTGCTAGGGCGACTAGCGGGAGCCTAACCCTCTACAATGAGCAGTTCTTC.